This T cell receptor (beta chain) was observed in a study of breast tumors, draining lymph nodes, adjacent tissues. Study conclusions and caveats: Luminal-like breast cancer showed significantly greater tumor-nontumor repertoire similarity than basal-like breast cancer did.

This clonotype appeared a few times. The antigen is unknown. TCRdb redid the calling of the multiplex PCR reads with MiXCR, one entry per CDR3 protein. This table has fewer than 200,000 distinct CDR3 sequences, about 30% appearing once. Samples came from axillary lymph nodes draining the breast cancer. Looked up from germline, CDR1 is MDHEN and CDR2 is SYDVKM. Trimming cost V 3 bases and J 8 bases; bases outside gene matches: 6. The CDR3 spans 15 residues. The specimen was axillary lymph node tissue. The J gene is TRBJ1-4, the V gene TRBV28; 10 positions match TRBD1. The clonotype was recovered from a female donor with breast cancer. Some clones in this sample may be carry-over from other donors' samples. CDR3 region: CASSFLGTGDEKLFF. In DNA form, the CDR3 reads TGTGCCAGCAGTTTTTTGGGGACAGGGGACGAAAAACTGTTTTTT. The variable domain in full, with the rest retrieved from reference TRBV28 and TRBJ1-4, is DVKVTQSSRYLVKRTGEKVFLECVQDMDHENMFWYRQDPGLGLRLIYFSYDVKMKEKGDIPEGYSVSREKKERFSLILESASTNQTSMYLCASSFLGTGDEKLFFGSGTQLSVL.